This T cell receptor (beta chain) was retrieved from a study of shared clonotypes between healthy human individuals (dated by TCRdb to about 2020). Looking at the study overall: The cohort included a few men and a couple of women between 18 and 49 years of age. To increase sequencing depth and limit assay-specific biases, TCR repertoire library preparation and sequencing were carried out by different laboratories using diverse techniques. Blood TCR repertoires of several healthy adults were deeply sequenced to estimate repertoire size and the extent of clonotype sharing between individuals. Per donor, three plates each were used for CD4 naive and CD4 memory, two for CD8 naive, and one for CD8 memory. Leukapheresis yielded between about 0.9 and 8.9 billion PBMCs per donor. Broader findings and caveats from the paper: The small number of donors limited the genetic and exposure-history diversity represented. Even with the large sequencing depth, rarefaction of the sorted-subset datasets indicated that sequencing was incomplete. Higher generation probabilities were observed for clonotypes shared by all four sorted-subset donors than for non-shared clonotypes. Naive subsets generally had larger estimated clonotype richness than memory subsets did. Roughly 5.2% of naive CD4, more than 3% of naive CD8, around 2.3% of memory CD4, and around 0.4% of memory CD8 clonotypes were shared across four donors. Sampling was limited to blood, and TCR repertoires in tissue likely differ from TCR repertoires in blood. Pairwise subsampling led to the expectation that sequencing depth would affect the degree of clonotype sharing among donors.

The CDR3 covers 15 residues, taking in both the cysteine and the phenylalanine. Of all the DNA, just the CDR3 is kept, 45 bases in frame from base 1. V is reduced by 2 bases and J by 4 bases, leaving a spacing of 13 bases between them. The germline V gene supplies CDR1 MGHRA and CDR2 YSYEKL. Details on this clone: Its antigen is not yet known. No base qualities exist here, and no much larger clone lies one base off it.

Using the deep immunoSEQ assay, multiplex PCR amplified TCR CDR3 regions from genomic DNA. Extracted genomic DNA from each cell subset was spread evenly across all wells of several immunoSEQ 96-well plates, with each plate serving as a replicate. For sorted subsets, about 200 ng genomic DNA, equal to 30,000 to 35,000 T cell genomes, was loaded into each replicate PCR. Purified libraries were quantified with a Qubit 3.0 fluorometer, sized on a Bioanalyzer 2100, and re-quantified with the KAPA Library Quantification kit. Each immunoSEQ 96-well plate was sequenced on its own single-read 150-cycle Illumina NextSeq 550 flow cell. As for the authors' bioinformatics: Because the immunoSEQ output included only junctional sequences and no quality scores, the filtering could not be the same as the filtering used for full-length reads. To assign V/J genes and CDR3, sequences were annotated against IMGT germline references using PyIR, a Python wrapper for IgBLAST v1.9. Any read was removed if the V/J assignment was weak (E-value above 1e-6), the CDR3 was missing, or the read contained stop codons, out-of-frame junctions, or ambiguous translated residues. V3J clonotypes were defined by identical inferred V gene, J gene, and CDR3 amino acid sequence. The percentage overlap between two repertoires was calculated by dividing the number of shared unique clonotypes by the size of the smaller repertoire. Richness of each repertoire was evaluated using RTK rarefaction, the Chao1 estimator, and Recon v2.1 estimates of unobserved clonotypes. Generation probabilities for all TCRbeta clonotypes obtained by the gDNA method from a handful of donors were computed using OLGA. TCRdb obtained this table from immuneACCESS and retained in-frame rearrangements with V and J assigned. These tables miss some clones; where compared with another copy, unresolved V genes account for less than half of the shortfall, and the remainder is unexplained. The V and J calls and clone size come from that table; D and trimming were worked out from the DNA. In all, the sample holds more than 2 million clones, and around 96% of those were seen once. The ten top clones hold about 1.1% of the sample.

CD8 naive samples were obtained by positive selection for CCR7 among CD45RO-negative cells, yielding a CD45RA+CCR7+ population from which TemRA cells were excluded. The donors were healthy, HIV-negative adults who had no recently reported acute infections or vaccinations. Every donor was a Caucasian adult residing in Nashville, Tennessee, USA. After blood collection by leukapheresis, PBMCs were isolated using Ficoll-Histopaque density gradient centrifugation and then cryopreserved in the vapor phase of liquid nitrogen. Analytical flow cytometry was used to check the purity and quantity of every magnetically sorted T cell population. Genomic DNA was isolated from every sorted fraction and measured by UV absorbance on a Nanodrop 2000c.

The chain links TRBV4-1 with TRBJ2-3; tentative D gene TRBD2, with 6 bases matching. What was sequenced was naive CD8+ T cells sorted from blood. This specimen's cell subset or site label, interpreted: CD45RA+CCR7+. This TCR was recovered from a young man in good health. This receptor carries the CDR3 CASSQSGSGPDTQYF. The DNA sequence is TGCGCCAGCAGCCAATCCGGGAGTGGACCAGATACGCAGTATTTT.